This T cell receptor (beta chain) was captured by sequencing in a study of blood T cell repertoires in COVID-19. Study overall: The United States, Italy and Spain provided the acute and convalescent COVID-19 samples. T cells, B-cell-depleted T cells, or PBMCs supplied cDNA or gDNA.

In the original workflow: Reference gene primer amplification gave nucleated cell count estimates. Data came from immunoSEQ multiplex PCR; TCRdb stores just in-frame clones and leaves some out. That table gives V, J and clone size, and the DNA gave D and trimming. The sample lists about 200,000 clones; less than 85% were seen once. Losses at the gene ends were 3 bases for V and 9 bases for J; bases not matched to a gene: 15. The CDR3 length is 16 residues. Germline-derived CDR1 and CDR2 are MNHNS and SASEGT. The receptor was isolated from a woman in her 70s with acute or convalescent COVID-19. The chain employs TRBV6-1 and TRBJ2-3; TRBD1 matches at 7 bases. Sample: peripheral blood. CDR3 coding DNA: TGTGCCAGCAGTGATCGCGACAGGGTACCTGACGGAACGCAGTATTTT. Its translation is CASSDRDRVPDGTQYF.